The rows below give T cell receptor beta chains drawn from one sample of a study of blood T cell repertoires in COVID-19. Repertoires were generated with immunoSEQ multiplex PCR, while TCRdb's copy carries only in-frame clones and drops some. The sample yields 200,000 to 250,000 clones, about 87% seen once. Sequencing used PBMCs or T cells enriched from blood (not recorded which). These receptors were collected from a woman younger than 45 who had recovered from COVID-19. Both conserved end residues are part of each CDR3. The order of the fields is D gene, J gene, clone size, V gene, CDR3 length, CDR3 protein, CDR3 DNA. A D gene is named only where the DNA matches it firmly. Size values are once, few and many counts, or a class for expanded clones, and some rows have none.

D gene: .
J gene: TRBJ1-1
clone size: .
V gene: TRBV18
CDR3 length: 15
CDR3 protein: CASSLDSFVSTGAFF
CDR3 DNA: TGTGCCAGCTCACTAGATTCATTTGTCTCTACTGGAGCTTTCTTT

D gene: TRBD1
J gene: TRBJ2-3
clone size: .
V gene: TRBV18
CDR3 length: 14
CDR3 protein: CASSRDRGTDTQYF
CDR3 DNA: TGTGCCAGCTCGCGGGACAGGGGAACAGATACGCAGTATTTT

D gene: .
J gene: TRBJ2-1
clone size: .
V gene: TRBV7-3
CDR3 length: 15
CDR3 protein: CASSLTGAGANEQFF
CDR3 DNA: TGTGCCAGCAGCTTAACGGGGGCCGGGGCCAATGAGCAGTTCTTC

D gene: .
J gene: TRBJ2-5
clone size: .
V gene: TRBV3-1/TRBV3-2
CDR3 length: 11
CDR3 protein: CASRHRETQYF
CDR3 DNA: TGTGCCTCCCGACACCGGGAGACCCAGTACTTC

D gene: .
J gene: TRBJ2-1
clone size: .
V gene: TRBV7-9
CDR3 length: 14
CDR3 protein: CASSSGTHYNEQFF
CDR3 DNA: TGTGCCAGCAGCTCAGGGACACACTACAATGAGCAGTTCTTC

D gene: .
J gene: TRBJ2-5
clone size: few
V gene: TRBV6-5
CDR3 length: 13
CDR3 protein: CASSYREQETQYF
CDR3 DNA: TGTGCCAGCAGTTACAGGGAGCAAGAGACCCAGTACTTC

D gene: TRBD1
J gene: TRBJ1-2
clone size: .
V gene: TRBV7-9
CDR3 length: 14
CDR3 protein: CASSSLGQGKGYTF
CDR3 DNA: TGTGCCAGCAGCTCTCTAGGACAGGGGAAAGGCTACACCTTC

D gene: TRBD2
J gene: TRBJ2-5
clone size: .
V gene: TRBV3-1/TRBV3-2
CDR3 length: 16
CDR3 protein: CASSQGLRGGLETQYF
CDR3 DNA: TGTGCCAGCAGCCAAGGTTTGCGGGGGGGCCTGGAGACCCAGTACTTC

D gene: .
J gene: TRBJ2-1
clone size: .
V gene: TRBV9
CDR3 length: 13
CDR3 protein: CASIERAYNEQFF
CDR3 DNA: TGTGCCAGCATTGAGAGGGCCTACAATGAGCAGTTCTTC

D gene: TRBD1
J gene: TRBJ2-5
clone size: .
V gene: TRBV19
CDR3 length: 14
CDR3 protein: CASRQQGRQETQYF
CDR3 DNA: TGTGCCAGTAGGCAACAGGGGCGCCAAGAGACCCAGTACTTC

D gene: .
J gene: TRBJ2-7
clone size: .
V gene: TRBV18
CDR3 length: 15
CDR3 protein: CASSPVPGRPYEQYF
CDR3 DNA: TGTGCCAGCTCACCGGTCCCAGGCCGTCCCTACGAGCAGTACTTC

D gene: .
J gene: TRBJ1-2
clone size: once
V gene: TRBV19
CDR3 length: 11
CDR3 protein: CATQGNYGYTF
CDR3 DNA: TGTGCCACACAGGGCAACTATGGCTACACCTTC

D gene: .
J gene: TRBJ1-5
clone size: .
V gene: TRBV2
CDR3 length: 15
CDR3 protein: CASSRTDSHNQPQHF
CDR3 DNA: TGTGCCAGCAGTCGGACGGACAGCCATAATCAGCCCCAGCATTTT

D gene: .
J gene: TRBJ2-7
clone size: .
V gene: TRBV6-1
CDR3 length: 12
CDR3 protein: CASSEQGYEQYF
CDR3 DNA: TGTGCCAGCAGTGAGCAGGGCTACGAGCAGTACTTC

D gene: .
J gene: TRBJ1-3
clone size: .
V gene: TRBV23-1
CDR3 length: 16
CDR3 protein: CASSQSLRVNGNTIYF
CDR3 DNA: TGCGCCAGCAGTCAATCGCTCCGGGTTAATGGAAACACCATATATTTT

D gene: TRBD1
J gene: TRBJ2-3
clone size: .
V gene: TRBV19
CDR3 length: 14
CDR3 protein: CASSPAGGLDTQYF
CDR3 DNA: TGTGCCAGTAGTCCGGCAGGGGGTTTAGATACGCAGTATTTT

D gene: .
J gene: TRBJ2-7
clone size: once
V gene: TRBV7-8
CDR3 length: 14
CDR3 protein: CASRLLNPGYEQYF
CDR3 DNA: TGTGCCAGCAGGCTTCTCAACCCGGGCTACGAGCAGTACTTC

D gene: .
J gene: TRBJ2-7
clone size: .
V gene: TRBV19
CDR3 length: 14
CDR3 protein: CASSMKQTTYEQYF
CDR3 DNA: TGTGCCAGTAGTATGAAACAGACGACCTACGAGCAGTACTTC

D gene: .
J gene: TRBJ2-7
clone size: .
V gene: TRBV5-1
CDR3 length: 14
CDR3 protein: CASSPPTDSYEQYF
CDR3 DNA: TGCGCCAGCAGCCCTCCGACAGATTCCTACGAGCAGTACTTC

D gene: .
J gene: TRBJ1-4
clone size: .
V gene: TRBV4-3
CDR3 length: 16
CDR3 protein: CASSQERFTDNEKLFF
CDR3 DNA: TGCGCCAGCAGCCAAGAACGATTCACAGACAATGAAAAACTGTTTTTT

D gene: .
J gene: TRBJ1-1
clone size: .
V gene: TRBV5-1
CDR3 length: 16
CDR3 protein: CASSLVAASGNTEAFF
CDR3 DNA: TGCGCCAGCAGCTTGGTAGCAGCCTCGGGGAACACTGAAGCTTTCTTT

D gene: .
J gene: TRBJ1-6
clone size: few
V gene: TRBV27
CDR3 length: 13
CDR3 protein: CASSFRDYSPLHF
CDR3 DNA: TGTGCCAGCAGTTTCAGGGATTATTCACCCCTCCACTTT

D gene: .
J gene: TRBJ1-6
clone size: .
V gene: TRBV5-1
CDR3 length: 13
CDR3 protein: CATSRESNSPLHF
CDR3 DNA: TGCGCCACCTCTCGGGAGTCGAATTCACCCCTCCACTTT

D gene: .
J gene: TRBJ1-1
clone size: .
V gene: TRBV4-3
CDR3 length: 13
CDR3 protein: CASSLSGGTEAFF
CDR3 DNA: TGCGCCAGCAGCCTATCGGGGGGCACTGAAGCTTTCTTT

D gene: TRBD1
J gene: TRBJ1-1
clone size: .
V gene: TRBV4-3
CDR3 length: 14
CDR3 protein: CASSPGTGGTEAFF
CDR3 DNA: TGCGCCAGCAGCCCAGGGACAGGGGGGACTGAAGCTTTCTTT

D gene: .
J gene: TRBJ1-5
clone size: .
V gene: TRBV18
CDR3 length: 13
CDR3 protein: CASSPAGYQPQHF
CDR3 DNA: TGTGCCAGCTCACCAGCGGGGTATCAGCCCCAGCATTTT

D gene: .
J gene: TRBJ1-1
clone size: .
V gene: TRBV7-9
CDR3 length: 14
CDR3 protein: CASSLVNINTEAFF
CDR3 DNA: TGTGCCAGCAGCTTAGTTAATATTAACACTGAAGCTTTCTTT

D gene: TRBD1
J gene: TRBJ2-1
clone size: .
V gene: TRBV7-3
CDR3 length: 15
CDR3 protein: CASSLNGQGVDEQFF
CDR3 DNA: TGTGCCAGCAGCTTAAACGGACAGGGGGTCGATGAGCAGTTCTTC

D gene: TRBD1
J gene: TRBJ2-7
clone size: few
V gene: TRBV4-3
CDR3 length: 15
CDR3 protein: CASSTTTGTGTEQYF
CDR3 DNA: TGCGCCAGCAGCACAACAACCGGGACAGGGACCGAGCAGTACTTC

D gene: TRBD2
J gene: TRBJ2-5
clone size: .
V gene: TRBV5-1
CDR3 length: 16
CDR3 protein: CASSSSGTSGGETQYF
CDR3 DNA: TGCGCCAGCAGCTCATCCGGGACTAGCGGGGGAGAGACCCAGTACTTC

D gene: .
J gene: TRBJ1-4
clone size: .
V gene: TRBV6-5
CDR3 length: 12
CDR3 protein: CASSYRLEKLFF
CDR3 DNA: TGTGCCAGCAGTTATAGACTCGAAAAACTGTTTTTT

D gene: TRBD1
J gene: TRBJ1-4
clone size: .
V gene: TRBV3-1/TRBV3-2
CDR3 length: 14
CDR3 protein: CASSQNRGREKLFF
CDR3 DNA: TGTGCCAGCAGCCAAAACAGGGGGCGGGAAAAACTGTTTTTT